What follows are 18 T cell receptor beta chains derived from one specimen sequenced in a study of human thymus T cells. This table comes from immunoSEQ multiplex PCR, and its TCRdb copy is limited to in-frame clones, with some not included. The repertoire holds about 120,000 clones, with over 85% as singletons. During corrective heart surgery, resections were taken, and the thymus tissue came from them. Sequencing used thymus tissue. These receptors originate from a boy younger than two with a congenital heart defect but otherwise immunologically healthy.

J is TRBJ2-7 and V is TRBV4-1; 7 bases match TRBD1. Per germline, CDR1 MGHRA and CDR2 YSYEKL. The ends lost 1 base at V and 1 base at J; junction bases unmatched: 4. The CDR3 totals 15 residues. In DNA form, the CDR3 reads TGCGCCAGCAGCCAAGTCGACAGGGCTTCCTACGAGCAGTACTTC. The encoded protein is CASSQVDRASYEQYF.

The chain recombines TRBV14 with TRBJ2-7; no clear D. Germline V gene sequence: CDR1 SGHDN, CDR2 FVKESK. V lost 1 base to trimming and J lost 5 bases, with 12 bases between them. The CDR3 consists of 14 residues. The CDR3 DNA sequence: TGTGCCAGCAGCCAAGGGTACAGATCCCACGAGCAGTACTTC. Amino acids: CASSQGYRSHEQYF. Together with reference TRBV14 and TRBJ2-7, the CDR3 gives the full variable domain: EAGVTQFPSHSVIEKGQTVTLRCDPISGHDNLYWYRRVMGKEIKFLLHFVKESKQDESGMPNNRFLAERTGGTYSTLKVQPAELEDSGVYFCASSQGYRSHEQYFGPGTRLTVT.

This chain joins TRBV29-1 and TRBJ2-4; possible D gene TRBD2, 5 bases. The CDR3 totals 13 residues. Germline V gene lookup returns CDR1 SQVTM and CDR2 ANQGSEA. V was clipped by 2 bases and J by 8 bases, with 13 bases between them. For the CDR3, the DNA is TGCAGCGTTGAATTGGACGGCGGGTACATTCAGTACTTC. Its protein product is CSVELDGGYIQYF.

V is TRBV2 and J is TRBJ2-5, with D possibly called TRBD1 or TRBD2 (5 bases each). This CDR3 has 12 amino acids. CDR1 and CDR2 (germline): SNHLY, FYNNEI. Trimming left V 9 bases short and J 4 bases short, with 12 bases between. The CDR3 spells CARSGTGETQYF. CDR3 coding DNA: TGTGCCAGATCTGGGACGGGAGAGACCCAGTACTTC.

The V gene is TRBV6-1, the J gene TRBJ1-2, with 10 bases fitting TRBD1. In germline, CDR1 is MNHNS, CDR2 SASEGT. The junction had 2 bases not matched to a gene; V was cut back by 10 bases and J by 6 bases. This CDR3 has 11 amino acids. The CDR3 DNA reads TGTGCCACCGGGACAGGGGATGGCTACACCTTC. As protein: CATGTGDGYTF.

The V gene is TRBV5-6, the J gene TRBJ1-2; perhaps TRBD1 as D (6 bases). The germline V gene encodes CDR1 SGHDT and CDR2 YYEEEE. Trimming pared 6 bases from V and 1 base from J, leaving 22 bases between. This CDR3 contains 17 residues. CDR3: CASTSIRKGGFNYGYTF. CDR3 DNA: TGTGCCAGCACCTCCATCCGGAAAGGGGGATTTAACTATGGCTACACCTTC.

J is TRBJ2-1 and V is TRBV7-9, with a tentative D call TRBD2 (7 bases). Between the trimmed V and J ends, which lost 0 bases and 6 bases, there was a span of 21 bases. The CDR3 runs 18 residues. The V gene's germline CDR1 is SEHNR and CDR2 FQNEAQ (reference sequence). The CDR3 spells CASSLALRGPYNGNEQFF. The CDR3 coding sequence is TGTGCCAGCAGCTTAGCGTTGCGGGGGCCCTACAACGGCAATGAGCAGTTCTTC.

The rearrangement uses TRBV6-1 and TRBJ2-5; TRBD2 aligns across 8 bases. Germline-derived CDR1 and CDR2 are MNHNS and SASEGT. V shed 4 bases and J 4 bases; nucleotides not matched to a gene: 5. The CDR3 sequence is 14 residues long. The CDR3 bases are TGTGCCAGCAGTGGGTTTCTAGCGGGAGAGACCCAGTACTTC. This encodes CASSGFLAGETQYF.

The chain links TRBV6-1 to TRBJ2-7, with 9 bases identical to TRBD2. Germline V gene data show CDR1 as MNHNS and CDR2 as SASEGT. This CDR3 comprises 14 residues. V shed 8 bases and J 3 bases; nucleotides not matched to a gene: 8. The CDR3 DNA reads TGTGCCAGCCGACCGGGACTAGCATACTACGAGCAGTACTTC. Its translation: CASRPGLAYYEQYF.

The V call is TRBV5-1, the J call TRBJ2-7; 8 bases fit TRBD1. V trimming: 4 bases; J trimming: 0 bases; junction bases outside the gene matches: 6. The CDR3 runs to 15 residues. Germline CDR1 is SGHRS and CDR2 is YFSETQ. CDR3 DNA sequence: TGCGCCAGCAGCCTGGCAGGGACAGGCTCCTACGAGCAGTACTTC. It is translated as CASSLAGTGSYEQYF.

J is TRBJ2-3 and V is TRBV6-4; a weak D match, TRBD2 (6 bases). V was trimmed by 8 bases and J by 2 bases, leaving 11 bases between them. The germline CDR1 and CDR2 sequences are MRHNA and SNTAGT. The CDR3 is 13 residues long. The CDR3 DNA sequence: TGTGCCAGCCGGGACTCCCTCACAGATACGCAGTATTTT. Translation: CASRDSLTDTQYF.

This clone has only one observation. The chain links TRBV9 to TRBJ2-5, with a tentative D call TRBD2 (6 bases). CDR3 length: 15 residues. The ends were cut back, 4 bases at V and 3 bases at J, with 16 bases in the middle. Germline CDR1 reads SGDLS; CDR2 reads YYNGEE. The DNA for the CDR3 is TGTGCCAGCAGCCCCTTCAATGGGGGGAAAGAGACCCAGTACTTC. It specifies CASSPFNGGKETQYF. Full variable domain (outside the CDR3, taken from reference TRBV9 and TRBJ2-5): DSGVTQTPKHLITATGQRVTLRCSPRSGDLSVYWYQQSLDQGLQFLIQYYNGEERAKGNILERFSAQQFPDLHSELNLSSLELGDSALYFCASSPFNGGKETQYFGPGTRLLVL.

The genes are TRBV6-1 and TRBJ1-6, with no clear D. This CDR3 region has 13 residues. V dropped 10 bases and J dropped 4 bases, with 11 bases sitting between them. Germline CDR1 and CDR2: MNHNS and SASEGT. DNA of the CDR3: TGTGCCACCGCTGGAAGGTATAATTCACCCCTCCACTTT. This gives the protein CATAGRYNSPLHF.

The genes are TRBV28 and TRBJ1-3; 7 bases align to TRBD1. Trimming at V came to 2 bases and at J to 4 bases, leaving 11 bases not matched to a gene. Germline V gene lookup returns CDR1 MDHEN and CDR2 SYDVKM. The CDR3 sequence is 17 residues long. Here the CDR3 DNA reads TGTGCCAGCAGTTTAGACACAGGGGATCGCCTCGGAAACACCATATATTTT. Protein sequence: CASSLDTGDRLGNTIYF.

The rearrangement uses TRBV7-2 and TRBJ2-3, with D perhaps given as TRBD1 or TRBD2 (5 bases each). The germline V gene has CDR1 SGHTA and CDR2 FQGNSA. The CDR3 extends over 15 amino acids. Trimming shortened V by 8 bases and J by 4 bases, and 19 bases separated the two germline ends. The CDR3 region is CASAKTGTSSDTQYF. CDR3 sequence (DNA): TGTGCCAGCGCCAAAACCGGGACCTCTTCAGATACGCAGTATTTT.

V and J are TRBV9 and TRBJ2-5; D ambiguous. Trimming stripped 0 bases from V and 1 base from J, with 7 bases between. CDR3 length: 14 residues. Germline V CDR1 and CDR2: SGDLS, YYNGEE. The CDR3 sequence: CASSVATSQETQYF. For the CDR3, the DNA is TGTGCCAGCAGCGTAGCGACAAGCCAAGAGACCCAGTACTTC.

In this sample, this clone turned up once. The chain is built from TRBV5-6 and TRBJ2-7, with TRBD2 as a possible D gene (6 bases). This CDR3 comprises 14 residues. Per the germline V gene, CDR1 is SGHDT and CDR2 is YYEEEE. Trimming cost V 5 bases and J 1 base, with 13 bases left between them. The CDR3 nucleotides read TGTGCCAGCAGTTCCGGGACTCTATCCTACGAGCAGTACTTC. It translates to CASSSGTLSYEQYF.

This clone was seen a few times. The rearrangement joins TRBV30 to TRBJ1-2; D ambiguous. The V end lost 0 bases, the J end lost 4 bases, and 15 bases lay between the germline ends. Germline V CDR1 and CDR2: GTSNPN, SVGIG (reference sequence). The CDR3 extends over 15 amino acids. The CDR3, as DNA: TGTGCCTGGAGTGTAGGTTTGGAGGGAGGCTATGGCTACACCTTC. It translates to CAWSVGLEGGYGYTF. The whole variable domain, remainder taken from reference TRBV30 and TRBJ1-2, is SQTIHQWPATLVQPVGSPLSLECTVEGTSNPNLYWYRQAAGRGLQLLFYSVGIGQISSEVPQNLSASRPQDRQFILSSKKLLLSDSGFYLCAWSVGLEGGYGYTFGSGTRLTVV.